This T cell receptor (beta chain) was sequenced in a study of T-cell reconstitution after alpha-beta-depleted transplantation in children. The CDR3 consists of 15 residues. Per the germline V gene, CDR1 is SEHNR and CDR2 is FQNEAQ (reference sequence). V shed 5 bases and J 4 bases; nucleotides not matched to a gene: 7. Unique molecular identifiers were used in preparing the TCRbeta library. Via MiXCR, TCRdb re-called the PCR reads, giving one row per CDR3 protein. There are roughly 590,000 distinct CDR3 sequences in the sample; approximately 16% occur only once, and 1.1% lies in the top ten. This clonotype was seen a few times.

The TCR comes from a human donor who donated a stem cell graft to a child with acute myeloid leukemia. The chain couples TRBV7-9 to TRBJ1-2; 10 bases match TRBD1. The sequencing used PBMCs from the stem cell graft donor, collected from the stem cell graft. CDR3 DNA sequence: TGTGCCAGCAGCCGTAAAGGACAGGGGGTCTATGGCTACACCTTC. This sequence encodes CASSRKGQGVYGYTF.